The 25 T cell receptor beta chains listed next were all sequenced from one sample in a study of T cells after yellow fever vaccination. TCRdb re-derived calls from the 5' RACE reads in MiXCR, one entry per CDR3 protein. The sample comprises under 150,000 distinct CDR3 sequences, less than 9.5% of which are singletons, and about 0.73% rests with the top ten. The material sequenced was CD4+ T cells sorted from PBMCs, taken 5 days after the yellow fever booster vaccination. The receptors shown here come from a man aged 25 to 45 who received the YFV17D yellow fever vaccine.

Here the CDR3 DNA reads TGTGCCAGCAGCTTAGAAGGGGACGCCTACGAGCAGTACTTC. Translation: CASSLEGDAYEQYF. This chain uses TRBV7-6 with TRBJ2-7; perhaps D is TRBD1 or TRBD2 (5 bases each). V dropped 1 base and J dropped 2 bases, with 9 bases sitting between them. Per germline, CDR1 SGHVS and CDR2 FNYEAQ. The length of the CDR3 is 14 residues.

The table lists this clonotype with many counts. CDR3 coding DNA: TGTGCCACCAGTGATTCACGGACAGCGAACACCGGGGAGCTGTTTTTT. This translates into CATSDSRTANTGELFF. This rearrangement joins TRBV24-1 to TRBJ2-2, with D tentatively TRBD1 (6 bases). With 2 bases removed from V and 0 bases from J, the gap between germline ends came to 9 bases. This CDR3 spans 16 amino acids. From germline, CDR1 is KGHDR and CDR2 SFDVKD.

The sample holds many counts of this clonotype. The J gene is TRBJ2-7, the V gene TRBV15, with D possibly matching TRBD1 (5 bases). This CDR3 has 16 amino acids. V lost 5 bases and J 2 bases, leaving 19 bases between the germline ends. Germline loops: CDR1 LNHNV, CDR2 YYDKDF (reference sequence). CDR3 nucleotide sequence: TGTGCCACCAGCGCCATACCGACAGCCGCTGCCTACGAGCAGTACTTC. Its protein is CATSAIPTAAAYEQYF.

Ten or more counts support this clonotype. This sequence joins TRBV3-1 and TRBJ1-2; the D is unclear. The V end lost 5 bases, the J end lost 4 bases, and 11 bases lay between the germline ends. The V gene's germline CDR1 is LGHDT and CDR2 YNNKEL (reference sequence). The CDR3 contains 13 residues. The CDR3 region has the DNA TGTGCCAGCAGCACCGAGGAGCGCTATGGCTACACCTTC. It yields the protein CASSTEERYGYTF.

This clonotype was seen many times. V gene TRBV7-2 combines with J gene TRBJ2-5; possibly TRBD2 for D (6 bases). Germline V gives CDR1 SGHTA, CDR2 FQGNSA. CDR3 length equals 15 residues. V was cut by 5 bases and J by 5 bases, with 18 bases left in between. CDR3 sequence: CASSRGGSPMETQYF. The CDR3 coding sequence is TGTGCCAGCAGCCGGGGAGGCTCCCCCATGGAGACCCAGTACTTC.

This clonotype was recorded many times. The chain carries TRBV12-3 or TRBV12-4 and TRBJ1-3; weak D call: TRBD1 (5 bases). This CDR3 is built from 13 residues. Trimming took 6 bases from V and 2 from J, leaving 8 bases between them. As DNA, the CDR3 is TGTGCCAGCAGAAGAGGGGCTGGAAACACCATATATTTT. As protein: CASRRGAGNTIYF.

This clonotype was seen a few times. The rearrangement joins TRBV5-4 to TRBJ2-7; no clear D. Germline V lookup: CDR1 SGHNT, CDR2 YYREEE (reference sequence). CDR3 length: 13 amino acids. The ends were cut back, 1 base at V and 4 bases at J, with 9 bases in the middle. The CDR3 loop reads CASSLHRGYEQYF. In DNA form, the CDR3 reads TGTGCCAGCAGCTTGCACCGAGGATACGAGCAGTACTTC.

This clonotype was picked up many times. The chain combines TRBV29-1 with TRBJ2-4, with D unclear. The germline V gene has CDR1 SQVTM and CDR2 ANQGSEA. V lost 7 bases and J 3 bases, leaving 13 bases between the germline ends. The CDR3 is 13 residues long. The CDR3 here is CSAQWVGKNIQYF. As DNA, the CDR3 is TGCAGCGCCCAGTGGGTTGGCAAAAACATTCAGTACTTC.

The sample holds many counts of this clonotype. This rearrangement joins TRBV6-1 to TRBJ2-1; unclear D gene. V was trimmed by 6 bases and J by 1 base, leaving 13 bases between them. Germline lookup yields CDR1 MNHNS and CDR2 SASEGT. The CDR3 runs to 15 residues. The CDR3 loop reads CASRPPGLSYNEQFF. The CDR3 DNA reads TGTGCCAGCAGGCCACCTGGGCTTTCCTACAATGAGCAGTTCTTC.

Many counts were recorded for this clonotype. The DNA for the CDR3 is TGCAGTGCTTGGACCGGGGGTGGTAGTGAAAAACTGTTTTTT. It codes for CSAWTGGGSEKLFF. The V and J genes are TRBV20-1 and TRBJ1-4, with D possibly TRBD1 on 5 matching bases. Germline CDR1 reads DFQATT; CDR2 reads SNEGSKA (reference sequence). CDR3 length: 14 amino acids. The V end lost 5 bases, the J end lost 7 bases, and 17 bases lay between the germline ends.

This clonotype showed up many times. For the CDR3, the DNA is TGCAGTGCTCCCGGGACTAGCGGGAGGGCGAGCGGGGAGCTGTTTTTT. This sequence encodes CSAPGTSGRASGELFF. J is TRBJ2-2 and V is TRBV20-1, with TRBD2 matching 16 bases. Germline V lookup: CDR1 DFQATT, CDR2 SNEGSKA (reference sequence). V shed 5 bases, J shed 7 bases, and the junction held 7 bases outside the gene matches. This CDR3 has 16 residues.

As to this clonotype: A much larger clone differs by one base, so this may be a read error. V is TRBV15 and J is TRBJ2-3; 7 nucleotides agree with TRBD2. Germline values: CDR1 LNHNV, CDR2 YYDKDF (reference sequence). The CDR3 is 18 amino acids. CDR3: CATSRFFRAGTITDTRYF. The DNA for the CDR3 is TGTGCCACCAGCAGATTCTTTAGGGCGGGGACTATCACAGATACGCGGTATTTT.

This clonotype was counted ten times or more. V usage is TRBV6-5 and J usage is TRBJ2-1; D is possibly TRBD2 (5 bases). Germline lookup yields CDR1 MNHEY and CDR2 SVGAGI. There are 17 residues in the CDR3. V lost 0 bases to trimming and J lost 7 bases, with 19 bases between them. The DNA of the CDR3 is TGTGCCAGCAGTTACTCGACCCGCGGTTTCTCGGGGAATGAGCAGTTCTTC. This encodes CASSYSTRGFSGNEQFF.

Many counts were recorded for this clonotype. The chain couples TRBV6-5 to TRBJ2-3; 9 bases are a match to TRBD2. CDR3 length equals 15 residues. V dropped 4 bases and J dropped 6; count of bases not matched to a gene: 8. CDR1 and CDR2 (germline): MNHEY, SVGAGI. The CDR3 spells CASSSAGTSWDTQYF. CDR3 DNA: TGTGCCAGCAGTTCCGCCGGGACTAGCTGGGATACGCAGTATTTT.

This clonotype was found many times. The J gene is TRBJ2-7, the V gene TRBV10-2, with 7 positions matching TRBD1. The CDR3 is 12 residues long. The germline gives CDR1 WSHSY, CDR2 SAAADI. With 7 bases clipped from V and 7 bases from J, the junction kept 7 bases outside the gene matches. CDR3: CASTGTVDEQYF. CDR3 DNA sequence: TGCGCCAGCACCGGGACAGTGGATGAGCAGTACTTC.

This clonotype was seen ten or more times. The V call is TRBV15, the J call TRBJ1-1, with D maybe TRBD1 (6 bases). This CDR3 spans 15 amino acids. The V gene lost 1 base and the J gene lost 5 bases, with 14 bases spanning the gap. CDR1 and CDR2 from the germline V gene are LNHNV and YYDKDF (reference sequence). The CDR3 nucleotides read TGTGCCACCAGCAGAGCTTGGACAGCGAGTACTGAAGCTTTCTTT. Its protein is CATSRAWTASTEAFF.

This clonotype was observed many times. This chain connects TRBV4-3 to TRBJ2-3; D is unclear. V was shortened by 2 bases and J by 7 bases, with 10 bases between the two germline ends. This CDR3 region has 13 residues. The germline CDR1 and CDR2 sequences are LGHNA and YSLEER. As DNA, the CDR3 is TGCGCCAGCAGCCAAAGTCAGCTTAATACGCAGTATTTT. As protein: CASSQSQLNTQYF.

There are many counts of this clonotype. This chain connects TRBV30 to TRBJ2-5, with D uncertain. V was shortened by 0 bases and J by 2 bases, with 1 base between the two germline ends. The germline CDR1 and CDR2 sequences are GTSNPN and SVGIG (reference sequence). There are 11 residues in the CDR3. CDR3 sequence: CAWSVQETQYF. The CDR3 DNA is TGTGCCTGGAGTGTGCAAGAGACCCAGTACTTC.

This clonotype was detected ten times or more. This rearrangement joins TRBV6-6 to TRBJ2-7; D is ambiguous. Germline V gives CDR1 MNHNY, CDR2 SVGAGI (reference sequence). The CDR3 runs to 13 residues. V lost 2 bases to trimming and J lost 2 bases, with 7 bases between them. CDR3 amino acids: CASSYGNTYEQYF. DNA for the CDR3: TGTGCCAGCAGTTACGGTAATACCTACGAGCAGTACTTC.

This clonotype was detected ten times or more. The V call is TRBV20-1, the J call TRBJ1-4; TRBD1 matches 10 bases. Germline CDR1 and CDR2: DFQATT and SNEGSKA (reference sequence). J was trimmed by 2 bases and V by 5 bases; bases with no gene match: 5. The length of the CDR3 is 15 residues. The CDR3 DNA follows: TGCAGTGCTTTAGACAGGGGGCAGACTAATGAAAAACTGTTTTTT. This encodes CSALDRGQTNEKLFF.

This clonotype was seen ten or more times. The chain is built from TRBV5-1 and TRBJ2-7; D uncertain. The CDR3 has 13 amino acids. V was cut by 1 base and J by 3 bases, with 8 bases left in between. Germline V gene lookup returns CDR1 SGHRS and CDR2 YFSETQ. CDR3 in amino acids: CASSLLPHYEQYF. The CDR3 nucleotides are TGCGCCAGCAGCTTGCTCCCCCACTACGAGCAGTACTTC.

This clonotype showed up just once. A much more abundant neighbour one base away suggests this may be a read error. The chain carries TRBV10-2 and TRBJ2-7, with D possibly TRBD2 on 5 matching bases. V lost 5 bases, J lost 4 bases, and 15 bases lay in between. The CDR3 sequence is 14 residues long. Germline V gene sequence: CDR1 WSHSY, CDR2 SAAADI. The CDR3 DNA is TGCGCCAGCAGTTTAAGCGGAGCCGTATACGAGCAGTACTTC. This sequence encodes CASSLSGAVYEQYF.

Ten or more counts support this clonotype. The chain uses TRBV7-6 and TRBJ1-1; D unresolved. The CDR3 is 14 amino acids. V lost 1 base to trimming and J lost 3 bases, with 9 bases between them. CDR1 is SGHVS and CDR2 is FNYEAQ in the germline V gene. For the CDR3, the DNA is TGTGCCAGCAGCTTAGGTCCCGGATACACTGAAGCTTTCTTT. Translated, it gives CASSLGPGYTEAFF.

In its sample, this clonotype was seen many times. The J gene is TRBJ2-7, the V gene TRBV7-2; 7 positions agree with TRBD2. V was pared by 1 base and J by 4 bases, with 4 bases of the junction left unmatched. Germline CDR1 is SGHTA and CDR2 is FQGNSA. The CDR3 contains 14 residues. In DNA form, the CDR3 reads TGTGCCAGCAGCTTAGATCCGGGGGGTTACGAGCAGTACTTC. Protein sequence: CASSLDPGGYEQYF.

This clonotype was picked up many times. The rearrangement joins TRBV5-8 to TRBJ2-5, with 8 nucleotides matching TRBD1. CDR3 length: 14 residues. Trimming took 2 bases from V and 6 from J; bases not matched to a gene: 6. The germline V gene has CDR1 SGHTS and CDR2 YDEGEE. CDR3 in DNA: TGTGCCAGCAGCTTATGGACAGGGCTAAAGACCCAGTACTTC. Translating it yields CASSLWTGLKTQYF.